The 10 T cell receptor beta chains below were found in one sample sequenced in a study of control samples from healthy donors and cancer patients. Data came from immunoSEQ multiplex PCR; TCRdb stores just in-frame clones and leaves some out. The sample carries under 75,000 clones, about nine tenths recorded once. Sequenced: PBMCs. These TCRs come from a woman between 50 and 59 years old with colorectal cancer.

The rearrangement links TRBV19 to TRBJ1-3, with TRBD1 as a possible D gene (6 bases). Germline CDR1 LNHDA, CDR2 SQIVND (reference sequence). Trimming took 4 bases from V and 0 from J, leaving 25 bases between them. The CDR3 contains 20 residues. The CDR3 spells CASSTLQLLGQLSSGNTIYF. Here the CDR3 DNA reads TGTGCCAGTAGTACACTCCAACTCCTCGGACAGTTAAGCTCTGGAAACACCATATATTTT.

This clone came up once. This chain joins TRBV6-2 or TRBV6-3 and TRBJ2-7, with unresolved D. Trimming took off 0 bases at V and 0 bases at J, with 3 bases between the two ends. The CDR3 covers 13 residues. Germline V gene lookup returns CDR1 MNHEY and CDR2 SVGEGT. CDR3 bases: TGTGCCAGCAGTTACTCGCTCTCCTACGAGCAGTACTTC. This encodes CASSYSLSYEQYF.

The rearrangement links TRBV27 to TRBJ1-2; possible D gene TRBD1, 6 bases. V lost 1 base, J lost 1 base, and 19 bases lay in between. Looked up from germline, CDR1 is MNHEY and CDR2 is SMNVEV (reference sequence). The CDR3 runs 18 residues. The CDR3 loop is CASSLWGPRDTYNYGYTF. The CDR3 DNA follows: TGTGCCAGCAGTTTATGGGGACCCCGGGACACCTATAACTATGGCTACACCTTC.

J is TRBJ1-2 and V is TRBV19; 7 nucleotides line up with TRBD1. This CDR3 comprises 15 residues. In germline, CDR1 is LNHDA, CDR2 SQIVND (reference sequence). V lost 5 bases and J lost 0; bases outside the gene matches: 6. CDR3 nucleotides: TGTGCCAGTAGTGGGACAGCACTTTCTAACTATGGCTACACCTTC. Protein: CASSGTALSNYGYTF.

The chain combines TRBV18 with TRBJ2-3; 10 bases are shared with TRBD2. J lost 4 bases, V lost 3 bases, and 13 bases had no gene match. The germline V gene encodes CDR1 KGHSH and CDR2 LQKENI. This CDR3 contains 18 residues. The CDR3 spells CASSPISGGAIVADTQYF. The CDR3 nucleotides are TGTGCCAGCTCACCCATCAGCGGGGGGGCGATAGTCGCAGATACGCAGTATTTT.

The chain is built from TRBV19 and TRBJ1-5, with D unclear. The CDR3 spans 15 residues. Germline CDR1 LNHDA, CDR2 SQIVND (reference sequence). V was shortened by 1 base and J by 6 bases, with 13 bases between the two germline ends. DNA of the CDR3: TGTGCCAGTAGTATAGCCCTTATCCGGGGTCAGCCCCAGCATTTT. The encoded protein is CASSIALIRGQPQHF.

The CDR3 spells CASSQEQGRKEKLFF. The CDR3 DNA is TGCGCCAGCAGCCAGGAGCAAGGGAGGAAGGAAAAACTGTTTTTT. The V and J genes are TRBV5-1 and TRBJ1-4, with D unresolved. The CDR3 contains 15 residues. Trimming took off 4 bases at V and 8 bases at J, with 18 bases between the two ends. Germline CDR1 SGHRS, CDR2 YFSETQ.

The chain couples TRBV28 to TRBJ1-6, with a weak D call TRBD1 (5 bases). The CDR3 runs 16 residues. CDR1 and CDR2 from the germline V gene are MDHEN and SYDVKM. Trimming shortened V by 5 bases and J by 10 bases, and 21 bases separated the two germline ends. CDR3 protein: CASSPEGRPIRSPLHF. As DNA, the CDR3 is TGTGCCAGCAGTCCCGAGGGACGTCCCATACGGTCACCCCTCCACTTT.

V gene TRBV21-1 combines with J gene TRBJ1-2; the tabulated D call, TRBD1, remains unverified against the DNA. TRBV21-1 is labeled a pseudogene. The CDR3 sequence is 15 residues long. CDR3 in amino acids: CASSRGAVRNYGYTF. For the CDR3, the DNA is TGTGCCAGCAGCAGGGGCGCGGTGCGAAACTATGGCTACACCTTC.

The genes are TRBV7-9 and TRBJ1-2; weak D call: TRBD1 (6 bases). The V and J ends lost 4 bases and 5 bases respectively, with 8 bases between them. The CDR3 consists of 12 residues. Germline-derived CDR1 and CDR2 are SEHNR and FQNEAQ (reference sequence). The CDR3 nucleotides are TGTGCCAGCAGCTCAGGGGATTATGGCTACACCTTC. Its protein product is CASSSGDYGYTF.